This TCR beta chain was profiled in a study of cytomegalovirus exposure and HLA in healthy donors. Study findings and constraints: Cytomegalovirus status, reportedly, was diagnosed with high specificity and sensitivity by the classifier. Cytomegalovirus-associated TCR beta chains were listed, numbering roughly 150.

In the case of this clone: Its antigen is as yet unknown.

A multiplex PCR was run with 60 Vbeta primers and 13 Jbeta primers. Data came from immunoSEQ multiplex PCR; TCRdb stores just in-frame clones and leaves some out. Found here are 110,000 or so clones, 69% of them singletons; the top ten hold more than 2.5%. Germline-derived CDR1 and CDR2 are MGHDK and SYGVNS. Trimming left V 8 bases short and J 7 bases short, with 14 bases between. The CDR3 extends over 12 amino acids. Unrecorded immune exposure was likely among donors, who were nominally healthy when sampled. Input material: PBMCs. The chain links TRBV25-1 to TRBJ1-2, with TRBD1 as a possible D gene (5 bases). This receptor was obtained from a man younger than 40 in good health and CMV-seronegative. In DNA, the CDR3 is TGTGCCAGCGGCCGGACGGGGGGTGGCTACACCTTC. It yields the protein CASGRTGGGYTF.